A single sample is the source of the 30 T cell receptor beta chains below, sequenced in a study of blood T cell repertoires in COVID-19. TCRdb keeps only in-frame clones here, not all; method: immunoSEQ multiplex PCR. This repertoire shows 110,000 to 150,000 clones, around 89% found once; its top ten account for roughly 2.9%. Sequenced sample: peripheral blood. The receptors were sampled from a man in his 60s with active or convalescent COVID-19.

The CDR3 here is CASSQGTQNQETQYF. The CDR3 DNA follows: TGTGCCAGCAGCCAAGGGACACAAAACCAAGAGACCCAGTACTTC. V is TRBV4-2 and J is TRBJ2-5; D perhaps matches TRBD1 (5 bases). This CDR3 contains 15 residues. Germline values: CDR1 LGHNA, CDR2 YNFKEQ. Trimming took off 1 base at V and 0 bases at J, with 9 bases between the two ends.

The J gene is TRBJ2-3, the V gene TRBV5-1, with 9 nucleotides matching TRBD2. Trimming cost V 5 bases and J 2 bases; bases outside gene matches: 12. Germline loops: CDR1 SGHRS, CDR2 YFSETQ. This CDR3 contains 17 residues. The CDR3 coding sequence is TGCGCCAGCAGTTCAGGGGTAGCGGGGGTGATCACAGATACGCAGTATTTT. Its translation: CASSSGVAGVITDTQYF.

The V and J genes are TRBV9 and TRBJ2-3; TRBD2 matches 10 bases. The germline CDR1 and CDR2 sequences are SGDLS and YYNGEE. V lost 4 bases, J lost 4 bases, and 9 bases stayed unmatched. The CDR3 runs 16 residues. The CDR3 DNA reads TGTGCCAGCAGCCCGGAAGGGACTAGCGCCGCAGATACGCAGTATTTT. Translating it yields CASSPEGTSAADTQYF.

The chain couples TRBV13 to TRBJ2-7; a possible D gene is TRBD2 (6 bases). Trimming stripped 5 bases from V and 7 bases from J, with 15 bases between. The germline CDR1 and CDR2 sequences are PRHDT and FYEKMQ (reference sequence). The CDR3 runs to 13 residues. The CDR3 bases are TGTGCCAGCAGCCACCCACCCCGGGGGGAGCAGTACTTC. This codes for CASSHPPRGEQYF.

The rearrangement links TRBV6-5 to TRBJ1-2; D not resolved. V was trimmed by 4 bases and J by 8 bases, leaving 17 bases between them. The CDR3 sequence is 14 residues long. CDR1 is MNHEY, CDR2 SVGAGI, per germline. The CDR3: CASSSRGEFKGYTF. Here the CDR3 DNA reads TGTGCCAGCAGTTCCAGAGGCGAGTTTAAGGGCTACACCTTC.

This clone occurred a few times. The chain recombines TRBV7-2 with TRBJ2-5, with 15 nucleotides matching TRBD2. V lost 5 bases to trimming and J lost 3 bases; unmatched junction nucleotides: 10. The CDR3 contains 18 residues. Germline V gene data show CDR1 as SGHTA and CDR2 as FQGNSA. CDR3 in amino acids: CASSQGLAGGQAKETQYF. CDR3 DNA sequence: TGTGCCAGCAGCCAGGGACTAGCGGGGGGCCAGGCGAAAGAGACCCAGTACTTC.

V is TRBV7-9 and J is TRBJ2-7; D is possibly TRBD1 (6 bases). The CDR3 is made up of 14 amino acids. V shed 1 base and J shed 2 bases, with 9 bases lying between them. In germline, CDR1 is SEHNR, CDR2 FQNEAQ (reference sequence). DNA of the CDR3: TGTGCCAGCAGCTTAGAGACAGGTCCCTACGAGCAGTACTTC. It codes for CASSLETGPYEQYF.

Comments on this clone: Compared with germline, one end of the junction differs, possibly owing to a read error. This chain joins TRBV6-5 and TRBJ2-1; 10 positions agree with TRBD2. Germline V gene sequence: CDR1 MNHEY, CDR2 SVGAGI. This CDR3 has 15 amino acids. The DNA of the CDR3 is TGTGCCAGCAGTAAGGGACTAGCGTCCTTCAATGAGCAGTTCTTC. Amino acids: CASSKGLASFNEQFF.

This rearrangement joins TRBV20-1 to TRBJ2-2, with no clear D. V was pared by 5 bases and J by 6 bases, with 7 bases between. From germline, CDR1 is DFQATT and CDR2 SNEGSKA (reference sequence). This CDR3 has 11 amino acids. CDR3 in DNA: TGCAGTGCTCTACAGCCCGGGGAGCTGTTTTTT. This sequence encodes CSALQPGELFF.

The chain links TRBV6-6 to TRBJ1-3; tentative D call: TRBD1 (6 bases). Germline V gives CDR1 MNHNY, CDR2 SVGAGI (reference sequence). The ends were cut back, 7 bases at V and 0 bases at J, with 10 bases in the middle. This CDR3 is 14 amino acids long. DNA of the CDR3: TGTGCCAGCAAACAGGGTTACTCTGGAAACACCATATATTTT. Translating gives CASKQGYSGNTIYF.

The chain joins TRBV24-1 to TRBJ2-5, with TRBD2 as a possible D gene (6 bases). This CDR3 spans 13 amino acids. Trimming stripped 9 bases from V and 2 bases from J, with 12 bases between. The germline CDR1 and CDR2 sequences are KGHDR and SFDVKD. CDR3 in amino acids: CATGSGVQETQYF. In DNA, the CDR3 is TGTGCCACCGGTTCGGGGGTTCAAGAGACCCAGTACTTC.

The CDR3 sequence is CASSAPGLLREKLFF. DNA of the CDR3: TGTGCCAGCAGCGCCCCGGGACTGCTGAGGGAAAAACTGTTTTTT. V and J are TRBV9 and TRBJ1-4, with D perhaps TRBD1 (5 bases). Between the trimmed V and J ends, which lost 3 bases and 8 bases, there was a span of 17 bases. Germline V gene data show CDR1 as SGDLS and CDR2 as YYNGEE. There are 15 residues in the CDR3.

This clone has ten or more counts. The chain combines TRBV2 with TRBJ2-7; 8 bases line up with TRBD2. This CDR3 spans 14 amino acids. Germline assignment: CDR1 SNHLY and CDR2 FYNNEI. V trimming: 6 bases; J trimming: 4 bases; junction bases outside the gene matches: 8. The DNA for the CDR3 is TGTGCCAGCAGGGGTAGCAGCGGGAGATACGAGCAGTACTTC. Residues: CASRGSSGRYEQYF. The full variable domain, completed using reference TRBV2 and TRBJ2-7, is EPEVTQTPSHQVTQMGQEVILRCVPISNHLYFYWYRQILGQKVEFLVSFYNNEISEKSEIFDDQFSVERPDGSNFTLKIRSTKLEDSAMYFCASRGSSGRYEQYFGPGTRLTVT.

The gene calls are TRBV2 and TRBJ2-3, with 8 bases identical to TRBD1. The CDR3 loop spans 15 amino acids. Germline V gene sequence: CDR1 SNHLY, CDR2 FYNNEI. The trim removed 6 bases at V and 1 base at J, leaving 6 bases unmatched. The CDR3 here is CASRGGQGRTDTQYF. CDR3 nucleotides: TGTGCCAGCAGGGGCGGACAGGGCCGCACAGATACGCAGTATTTT.

The V and J genes are TRBV27 and TRBJ2-7; perhaps TRBD1 as D (5 bases). CDR3 length equals 13 residues. Per the germline V gene, CDR1 is MNHEY and CDR2 is SMNVEV (reference sequence). The germline V and J ends were trimmed by 4 bases and 4 bases, with 11 bases remaining between them. The CDR3 bases are TGTGCCAGCAGTTCAGGGTTTAGTTACGAGCAGTACTTC. As protein: CASSSGFSYEQYF.

V gene TRBV6-6 combines with J gene TRBJ2-1, with TRBD2 identical over 9 bases. V was pared by 5 bases and J by 0 bases, with 8 bases of the junction left unmatched. Germline loops: CDR1 MNHNY, CDR2 SVGAGI (reference sequence). The CDR3 extends over 17 amino acids. CDR3 amino acids: CASSLGLATSSYNEQFF. Written as DNA, the CDR3 is TGTGCCAGCAGTCTTGGACTAGCGACGAGCTCCTACAATGAGCAGTTCTTC.

This clone was seen a single time. The V and J genes are TRBV5-4 and TRBJ1-1, with D maybe TRBD1 (6 bases). V lost 0 bases and J lost 3, with 12 bases in between. The CDR3 is made up of 15 amino acids. Germline V gene data show CDR1 as SGHNT and CDR2 as YYREEE (reference sequence). The CDR3 DNA reads as TGTGCCAGCAGCTTGGACAGGGTAGGATACACTGAAGCTTTCTTT. Encoded protein: CASSLDRVGYTEAFF.

The chain employs TRBV15 and TRBJ1-1; 7 nucleotides align to TRBD1. Looked up from germline, CDR1 is LNHNV and CDR2 is YYDKDF (reference sequence). The ends lost 2 bases at V and 0 bases at J; junction bases unmatched: 9. The CDR3 is 17 amino acids. The CDR3 DNA reads TGTGCCACCAGCAGAACAACTGGACAGGCCGTGAACACTGAAGCTTTCTTT. It translates to CATSRTTGQAVNTEAFF. The whole variable domain, filled in from reference TRBV15 and TRBJ1-1, reads DAMVIQNPRYQVTQFGKPVTLSCSQTLNHNVMYWYQQKSSQAPKLLFHYYDKDFNNEADTPDNFQSRRPNTSFCFLDIRSPGLGDTAMYLCATSRTTGQAVNTEAFFGQGTRLTVV.

The rearrangement joins TRBV5-4 to TRBJ2-7, with TRBD2 matching 7 bases. Germline CDR1 SGHNT, CDR2 YYREEE (reference sequence). This CDR3 region has 14 residues. Trimming at V came to 4 bases and at J to 3 bases, leaving 7 bases not matched to a gene. CDR3 amino acids: CASSRGGLIYEQYF. The CDR3 DNA reads TGTGCCAGCAGCCGCGGGGGTTTGATCTACGAGCAGTACTTC.

This clone has just a few counts. The rearrangement joins TRBV7-8 to TRBJ2-7; a weak D match, TRBD2 (6 bases). Germline V lookup: CDR1 SGHVS, CDR2 FQNEAQ. The CDR3 extends over 14 amino acids. V lost 0 bases, J lost 6 bases, and 12 bases lay in between. The CDR3 spells CASSLAGLPSEQYF. The CDR3 DNA reads as TGTGCCAGCAGCTTAGCGGGACTCCCGTCCGAGCAGTACTTC.

The chain has TRBV24-1 and TRBJ2-1, with TRBD2 matching 13 bases. This CDR3 spans 16 amino acids. V dropped 3 bases and J dropped 7; count of bases not matched to a gene: 5. Germline V gene sequence: CDR1 KGHDR, CDR2 SFDVKD. CDR3 amino acids: CATSDVGLAGKNEQFF. CDR3 in DNA: TGTGCCACCAGTGATGTGGGACTAGCGGGAAAAAATGAGCAGTTCTTC.

The chain employs TRBV15 and TRBJ2-4, with 8 bases aligning to TRBD2. With 0 bases clipped from V and 3 bases from J, the junction kept 1 base outside the gene matches. The germline V gene has CDR1 LNHNV and CDR2 YYDKDF (reference sequence). The CDR3 covers 15 residues. CDR3 region: CATSRDGTSKNIQYF. CDR3 nucleotides: TGTGCCACCAGCAGAGATGGGACTAGCAAAAACATTCAGTACTTC.

This clone has only one observation. The chain has TRBV6-1 and TRBJ2-5; 10 bases fit TRBD2. J lost 4 bases, V lost 1 base, and 12 bases had no gene match. Germline loops: CDR1 MNHNS, CDR2 SASEGT. The CDR3 sequence is 18 residues long. This chain's CDR3 is CASSEGRGASGGTETQYF. CDR3 nucleotides: TGTGCCAGCAGTGAAGGGCGCGGGGCTAGCGGGGGAACAGAGACCCAGTACTTC.

The rearrangement uses TRBV6-6 and TRBJ1-4; D is perhaps TRBD1 (5 bases). The CDR3 has 14 residues. Trimming cost V 2 bases and J 7 bases, with 11 bases left between them. The V gene's germline CDR1 is MNHNY and CDR2 SVGAGI (reference sequence). CDR3 protein: CASSYRGLIEKLFF. The CDR3 DNA reads TGTGCCAGCAGTTACAGGGGCTTGATTGAAAAACTGTTTTTT.

This sequence joins TRBV3-1 (or the pseudogene TRBV3-2) and TRBJ2-5, with D perhaps matching TRBD2 (5 bases). The V gene's germline CDR1 is LGHDT and CDR2 YNNKEL (reference sequence). V was trimmed by 1 base and J by 1 base, leaving 7 bases between them. The CDR3 runs 14 residues. CDR3: CASSQASGQETQYF. In DNA form, the CDR3 reads TGTGCCAGCAGCCAAGCCAGCGGCCAAGAGACCCAGTACTTC.

This clone was seen a handful of times. The gene calls are TRBV5-1 and TRBJ1-2; 7 bases line up with TRBD1. The V and J ends lost 0 bases and 6 bases, in that order; junction bases with no gene match: 8. The length of the CDR3 is 15 residues. CDR1 SGHRS and CDR2 YFSETQ come from the germline V gene. The CDR3 loop is CASSLVAGGTNGYTF. The DNA for the CDR3 is TGCGCCAGCAGCTTGGTGGCAGGGGGTACCAATGGCTACACCTTC.

For the CDR3, the DNA is TGTGCCAGCAGTTTGAGGAGCCAAGAGACCCAGTACTTC. It translates to CASSLRSQETQYF. This sequence joins TRBV27 and TRBJ2-5; no definite D call. The CDR3 loop spans 13 amino acids. Germline CDR1 MNHEY, CDR2 SMNVEV (reference sequence). The ends were cut back, 3 bases at V and 1 base at J, with 6 bases in the middle.

This chain links TRBV30 with TRBJ2-7, with 8 bases that match TRBD2. This CDR3 has 16 residues. After removal of 0 bases from V and 2 bases from J, the junction contained 9 bases not matched to a gene. CDR1 and CDR2 (germline): GTSNPN, SVGIG (reference sequence). The CDR3 protein is CAWSVDLFGRAYEQYF. CDR3 nucleotides: TGTGCCTGGAGTGTAGACCTCTTCGGGAGGGCCTACGAGCAGTACTTC.

V is TRBV2 and J is TRBJ1-2; D gene ambiguous. CDR1 is SNHLY and CDR2 is FYNNEI in the germline V gene. Deletions cut 5 bases from V and 1 base from J, with 17 bases between. The CDR3 runs 16 residues. The CDR3 protein is CASSWAGYSSNYGYTF. The CDR3 DNA reads TGTGCCAGCAGTTGGGCGGGGTATTCCAGTAACTATGGCTACACCTTC.

The chain joins TRBV19 to TRBJ2-2; 9 bases match TRBD2. The junction had 8 bases not matched to a gene; V was cut back by 3 bases and J by 6 bases. There are 16 residues in the CDR3. Germline assignment: CDR1 LNHDA and CDR2 SQIVND (reference sequence). The CDR3 DNA reads as TGTGCCAGTAGTATTCGGCTAGCGGGGTTTGCCGGGGAGCTGTTTTTT. As protein: CASSIRLAGFAGELFF.